This TCR beta chain was sequenced during a study of cytomegalovirus exposure and HLA in healthy donors. Across the study: An early release of data contained approximately 85 million unique TCRs, which came from HLA-typed donors.

Both 60 Vbeta primers and 13 Jbeta primers went into the PCR. The table came from immunoSEQ multiplex PCR; TCRdb's copy has only in-frame clones and leaves some out. This repertoire shows some 120,000 clones, 83% found once; its top ten account for roughly 20%. The sample consisted of PBMCs. This TCR came from a man younger than 30 in good health and CMV-seropositive.

DNA for the CDR3: TGTGCCAGCAGTGCCAGGGCCTCCTACGAGCAGTACTTC. Amino acids: CASSARASYEQYF. V usage is TRBV6-5 and J usage is TRBJ2-5; tentatively, D is TRBD1 (5 bases). The DNA matches TRBJ2-7 better at its end, which makes the J call doubtful. In germline, CDR1 is MNHEY, CDR2 SVGAGI. The CDR3 loop spans 13 amino acids.